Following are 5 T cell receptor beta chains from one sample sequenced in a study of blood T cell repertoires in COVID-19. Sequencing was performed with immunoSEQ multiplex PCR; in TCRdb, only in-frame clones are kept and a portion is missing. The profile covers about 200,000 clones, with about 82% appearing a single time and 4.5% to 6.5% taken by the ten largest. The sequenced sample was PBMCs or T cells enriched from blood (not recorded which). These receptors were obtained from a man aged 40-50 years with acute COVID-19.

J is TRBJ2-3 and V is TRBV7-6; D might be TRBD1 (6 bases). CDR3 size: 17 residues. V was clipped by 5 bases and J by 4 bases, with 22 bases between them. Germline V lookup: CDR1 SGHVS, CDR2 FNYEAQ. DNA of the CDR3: TGTGCCAGCAGCGCGGCTCCCAGGGGAAGTGGTCCAGATACGCAGTATTTT. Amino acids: CASSAAPRGSGPDTQYF.

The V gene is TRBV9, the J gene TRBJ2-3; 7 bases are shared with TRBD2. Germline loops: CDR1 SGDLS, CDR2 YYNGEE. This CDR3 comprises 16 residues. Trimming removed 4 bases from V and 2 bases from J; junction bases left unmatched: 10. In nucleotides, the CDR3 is TGTGCCAGCAGCACCCGGGGAGGGGCCTACACAGATACGCAGTATTTT. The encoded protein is CASSTRGGAYTDTQYF.

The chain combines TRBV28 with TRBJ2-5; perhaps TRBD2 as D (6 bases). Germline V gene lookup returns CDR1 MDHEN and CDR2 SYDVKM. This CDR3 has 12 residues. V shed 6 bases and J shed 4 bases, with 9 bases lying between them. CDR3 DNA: TGTGCCAGCAGCGAGCGGGCAGAGACCCAGTACTTC. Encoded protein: CASSERAETQYF.

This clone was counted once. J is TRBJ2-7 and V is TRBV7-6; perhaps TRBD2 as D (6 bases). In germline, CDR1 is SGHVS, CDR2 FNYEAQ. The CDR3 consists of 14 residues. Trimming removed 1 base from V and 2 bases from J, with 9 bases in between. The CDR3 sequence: CASSLGERAYEQYF. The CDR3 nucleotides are TGTGCCAGCAGCTTAGGGGAGCGGGCCTACGAGCAGTACTTC.

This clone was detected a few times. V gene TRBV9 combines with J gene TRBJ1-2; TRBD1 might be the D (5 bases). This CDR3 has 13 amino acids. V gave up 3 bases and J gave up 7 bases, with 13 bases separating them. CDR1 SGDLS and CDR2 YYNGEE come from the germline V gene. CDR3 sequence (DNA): TGTGCCAGCAGCGCGATGGGCGGGGGTGGCTACACCTTC. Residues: CASSAMGGGGYTF.